The source of this T cell receptor (beta chain) is a study of cytomegalovirus exposure and HLA in healthy donors. About this clone: What it binds is unknown.

Primers: 60 Vbeta forward and 13 Jbeta reverse. Only in-frame clones appear in the TCRdb table, and some are missing; sequencing was by immunoSEQ multiplex PCR. The sample yields more than 200,000 clones, roughly 84% seen once. Trimming pared 5 bases from V and 1 base from J, leaving 15 bases between. The V gene's germline CDR1 is SNHLY and CDR2 FYNNEI. This CDR3 is built from 15 residues. Donors counted as nominally healthy when sampled, yet unrecorded immune exposures were likely. Study-wide findings and caveats: Sequences of the TCR beta chain were said to predict the HLA-A and HLA-B alleles of most subjects accurately. Segments of the TCR beta V type were, in most cases, productive about 87% or about 30% of the time in an earlier analysis. Researchers catalogued over 150 TCR beta chains as cytomegalovirus-associated.

The chain carries TRBV2 and TRBJ2-7; possibly TRBD2 for D (5 bases). The source of this sequence is a human donor in good health. The sample comprised PBMCs. CDR3 nucleotides: TGTGCCAGCAGTCGGGCGGGCACGACTTCCTACGAGCAGTACTTC. Its translation is CASSRAGTTSYEQYF.